What follows are 30 T cell receptor beta chains derived from one specimen sequenced in a study of early T cells in non-severe SARS-CoV-2 infection. Using its own MiXCR run on the 5' RACE reads, TCRdb lists one record per CDR3 protein. Counted here are 55,000 to 75,000 distinct CDR3 sequences, 9% to 15% occurring once; the ten biggest clones make up 3.5% to 4.5%. Sequenced: whole blood. These receptors came from an adult who was a healthcare worker with PCR-confirmed SARS-CoV-2 infection or an uninfected control (not recorded which).

This clonotype has more than one count but fewer than ten. The chain links TRBV30 to TRBJ2-5; 7 bases agree with TRBD1. The V gene end was trimmed by 4 bases and the J gene end by 1 base; junction bases not matched to a gene: 6. CDR3 size: 14 residues. Germline V CDR1 and CDR2: GTSNPN, SVGIG (reference sequence). The CDR3 reads CAWMTDRAQETQYF. Here the CDR3 DNA reads TGTGCCTGGATGACCGACAGGGCCCAAGAGACCCAGTACTTC.

The CDR3 sequence: CSVREGLNTGELFF. In DNA, the CDR3 is TGCAGCGTGCGGGAGGGCCTTAACACCGGGGAGCTGTTTTTT. The V gene is TRBV29-1, the J gene TRBJ2-2, with 9 positions matching TRBD2. CDR1 and CDR2 (germline): SQVTM, ANQGSEA. J lost 2 bases, V lost 6 bases, and 4 bases had no gene match. The CDR3 runs 14 residues.

This clonotype was observed many times. The rearrangement uses TRBV11-2 and TRBJ2-7; D may correspond to TRBD1 or TRBD2 (6 bases each). The CDR3 contains 14 residues. Trimming stripped 6 bases from V and 1 base from J, with 13 bases between. Per the germline V gene, CDR1 is SGHAT and CDR2 is FQNNGV. CDR3 nucleotides: TGTGCCAGCAGTTATACAGGGAGGTCCTACGAGCAGTACTTC. Translated, it gives CASSYTGRSYEQYF. The full variable domain, completed using reference TRBV11-2 and TRBJ2-7, is EAGVAQSPRYKIIEKRQSVAFWCNPISGHATLYWYQQILGQGPKLLIQFQNNGVVDDSQLPKDRFSAERLKGVDSTLKIQPAKLEDSAVYLCASSYTGRSYEQYFGPGTRLTVT.

Ten or more counts support this clonotype. The chain is built from TRBV24-1 and TRBJ2-1, with 14 nucleotides matching TRBD2. Germline CDR1 is KGHDR and CDR2 is SFDVKD. There are 17 residues in the CDR3. With 0 bases clipped from V and 9 bases from J, the junction kept 6 bases outside the gene matches. The DNA of the CDR3 is TGTGCCACCAGTGATTTGGGGACTAGCGGGAGATTGGGTGAGCAGTTCTTC. Translated: CATSDLGTSGRLGEQFF.

This clonotype was seen many times. The rearrangement uses TRBV29-1 and TRBJ2-1; D may be TRBD2 (5 bases). V lost 7 bases and J lost 3, with 13 bases in between. The CDR3 is 13 residues long. Germline V gene sequence: CDR1 SQVTM, CDR2 ANQGSEA. In DNA, the CDR3 is TGCAGCGCCGGGGATGGGCACTACAATGAGCAGTTCTTC. It codes for CSAGDGHYNEQFF.

This clonotype was seen only a few times. The DNA of the CDR3 is TGTGCCAGTAGTGGTCCTGGGGCCAACGTCCTGACTTTC. It yields the protein CASSGPGANVLTF. V and J are TRBV19 and TRBJ2-6; D ambiguous. The CDR3 consists of 13 residues. Germline-derived CDR1 and CDR2 are LNHDA and SQIVND (reference sequence). The V end was cut by 5 bases, the J end by 2 bases, with 4 bases between.

The chain links TRBV27 to TRBJ1-3; TRBD1 is a possible D gene (5 bases). From germline, CDR1 is MNHEY and CDR2 SMNVEV (reference sequence). The ends were cut back, 3 bases at V and 3 bases at J, with 12 bases in the middle. This CDR3 is built from 15 residues. DNA of the CDR3: TGTGCCAGCAGTTTTACAGGCACAGGTGGAAACACCATATATTTT. This codes for CASSFTGTGGNTIYF.

This clonotype was seen more than once but under ten times. This chain links TRBV7-9 with TRBJ2-7; 8 nucleotides match TRBD1. V dropped 4 bases and J dropped 5; count of bases not matched to a gene: 10. CDR1 and CDR2 (germline): SEHNR, FQNEAQ (reference sequence). The CDR3 has 15 residues. CDR3 residues: CASSSWTGKGNEQYF. The CDR3 DNA reads as TGTGCCAGCAGCTCTTGGACAGGGAAGGGCAACGAGCAGTACTTC.

This clonotype came up many times. The chain combines TRBV7-8 with TRBJ2-5, with a tentative D call TRBD2 (5 bases). V was cut by 5 bases and J by 5 bases, with 12 bases left in between. CDR3 size: 13 residues. Germline V gene data show CDR1 as SGHVS and CDR2 as FQNEAQ. The CDR3 DNA sequence: TGTGCCAGCAGCGGCGGGTGGACGGAGACCCAGTACTTC. As protein: CASSGGWTETQYF.

This clonotype was detected many times. CDR3 DNA: TGCAGTGCTAGATTAAGTGACAATCAGCCCCAGCATTTT. Translated: CSARLSDNQPQHF. The rearrangement links TRBV20-1 to TRBJ1-5; D ambiguous. The germline gives CDR1 DFQATT, CDR2 SNEGSKA (reference sequence). This CDR3 is 13 amino acids long. V was shortened by 2 bases and J by 3 bases, with 8 bases between the two germline ends.

The chain is built from TRBV10-3 and TRBJ1-4; TRBD1 matches 9 bases. The CDR3 covers 15 residues. J lost 4 bases, V lost 3 bases, and 3 bases had no gene match. The germline V gene has CDR1 ENHRY and CDR2 SYGVKD. The CDR3 DNA follows: TGTGCCATCAGTGATCCGGGACAGGGTAATGAAAAACTGTTTTTT. Protein product: CAISDPGQGNEKLFF.

This clonotype has more than one count but fewer than ten. J is TRBJ2-3 and V is TRBV18; D call uncertain. V lost 5 bases and J lost 2, with 11 bases in between. Germline CDR1 KGHSH, CDR2 LQKENI. This CDR3 comprises 14 residues. The CDR3 DNA reads TGTGCCAGCTCATGGGGAATTCTCACAGATACGCAGTATTTT. Its protein product is CASSWGILTDTQYF.

This clonotype was seen a handful of times. The chain recombines TRBV9 with TRBJ1-6; possibly TRBD1 for D (5 bases). The CDR3 has 14 residues. Germline V lookup: CDR1 SGDLS, CDR2 YYNGEE. Trimming pared 3 bases from V and 5 bases from J, leaving 9 bases between. As DNA, the CDR3 is TGTGCCAGCAGCGCACAGGTAAATAATTCACCCCTCCACTTT. Encoded protein: CASSAQVNNSPLHF.

The chain couples TRBV14 to TRBJ2-4; perhaps TRBD2 as D (5 bases). This CDR3 spans 14 amino acids. Germline CDR1 is SGHDN and CDR2 is FVKESK. Trimming pared 1 base from V and 8 bases from J, leaving 12 bases between. This chain's CDR3 is CASSQGGLWDIQYF. The CDR3 bases are TGTGCCAGCAGCCAAGGAGGGTTATGGGACATTCAGTACTTC.

This clonotype was observed a handful of times. This rearrangement joins TRBV28 to TRBJ1-2, with a weak D call TRBD1 (5 bases). CDR1 MDHEN and CDR2 SYDVKM come from the germline V gene. The V gene lost 8 bases and the J gene lost 6 bases, with 13 bases spanning the gap. The CDR3 contains 12 residues. The CDR3 sequence: CASLSIRDGYTF. Written as DNA, the CDR3 is TGTGCCAGCTTATCCATCAGGGATGGCTACACCTTC.

This clonotype was counted ten times or more. The CDR3 loop reads CASSYSFSFEAFF. The CDR3 coding sequence is TGTGCCAGCAGTTACTCTTTCAGCTTTGAAGCTTTCTTT. The V and J genes are TRBV6-6 and TRBJ1-1; no clear D. This CDR3 has 13 residues. Trimming took 0 bases from V and 7 from J, leaving 9 bases between them. The germline V gene encodes CDR1 MNHNY and CDR2 SVGAGI (reference sequence).

This clonotype was detected ten times or more. The gene calls are TRBV21-1 and TRBJ1-1; the DNA was not compared with TRBD1, the D call given in the table. TRBV21-1 is described as a pseudogene. The CDR3 sequence is 15 residues long. CDR3 region: CASSLPDRVNTEAFF. The CDR3 nucleotides are TGTGCCAGCAGTCTACCGGACAGGGTGAACACTGAAGCTTTCTTT.

This clonotype turned up a few times. This rearrangement joins TRBV3-1 to TRBJ2-1; 11 nucleotides align to TRBD2. V shed 4 bases and J 8 bases; nucleotides not matched to a gene: 7. Germline CDR1 and CDR2: LGHDT and YNNKEL (reference sequence). There are 15 residues in the CDR3. This chain's CDR3 is CASSLAGGGVDEQFF. The CDR3 DNA follows: TGTGCCAGCAGCCTAGCGGGAGGGGGGGTTGATGAGCAGTTCTTC.

In its sample, this clonotype was seen many times. The chain joins TRBV12-3 or TRBV12-4 to TRBJ2-1; the D gene could be TRBD1 or TRBD2 (5 bases each). The CDR3 is made up of 14 amino acids. Trimming took off 9 bases at V and 0 bases at J, with 12 bases between the two ends. CDR3 nucleotide sequence: TGTGCCAGTTATGAGGGGAACTCCTACAATGAGCAGTTCTTC. This encodes CASYEGNSYNEQFF.

In this sample, this clonotype turned up many times. CDR3 residues: CASSYDLGPNEQFF. Here the CDR3 DNA reads TGTGCCAGCAGTTACGATTTGGGACCCAATGAGCAGTTCTTC. The rearrangement uses TRBV6-2 or TRBV6-3 and TRBJ2-1; D possibly uses TRBD1 or TRBD2 (5 bases each). Germline-derived CDR1 and CDR2 are MNHEY and SVGEGT. CDR3 length: 14 amino acids. The ends were cut back, 2 bases at V and 6 bases at J, with 11 bases in the middle.

This chain joins TRBV29-1 and TRBJ2-1; 7 nucleotides align to TRBD2. The CDR3 totals 14 residues. From germline, CDR1 is SQVTM and CDR2 ANQGSEA. V was clipped by 4 bases and J by 9 bases; unmatched bases: 12. CDR3 sequence: CSVGGRLAEREQFF. The DNA of the CDR3 is TGCAGCGTTGGAGGTCGACTAGCTGAACGTGAGCAGTTCTTC.

Here the CDR3 reads CATSDRQDYTDTQYF. CDR3 nucleotides: TGTGCCACCAGTGATCGACAGGATTACACAGATACGCAGTATTTT. V usage is TRBV24-1 and J usage is TRBJ2-3, with a weak D call TRBD1 (6 bases). The CDR3 is made up of 15 amino acids. The V and J ends lost 3 bases and 2 bases respectively, with 11 bases between them. Germline V lookup: CDR1 KGHDR, CDR2 SFDVKD.

This clonotype was found a few times. The chain combines TRBV5-1 with TRBJ2-5; tentatively, D is TRBD2 (7 bases). CDR3 size: 15 residues. The V and J ends lost 4 bases and 5 bases respectively, with 18 bases between them. CDR1 is SGHRS, CDR2 YFSETQ, per germline. The CDR3 DNA is TGCGCCAGCAGCCCCGGTAGGGGGGGAGAGGAGACCCAGTACTTC. Translated, it gives CASSPGRGGEETQYF.

Ten or more counts support this clonotype. V is TRBV6-5 and J is TRBJ2-1; 9 bases align to TRBD2. V shed 4 bases, J shed 4 bases, and the junction held 5 bases outside the gene matches. CDR3 length: 15 residues. CDR1 is MNHEY, CDR2 SVGAGI, per germline. CDR3 residues: CASSSPGLAYNEQFF. The DNA of the CDR3 is TGTGCCAGCAGTTCCCCGGGACTAGCTTACAATGAGCAGTTCTTC.

This clonotype was seen at least ten times. The J gene is TRBJ1-1, the V gene TRBV14; D is ambiguous. The V gene's germline CDR1 is SGHDN and CDR2 FVKESK. Trimming shortened V by 1 base and J by 1 base, and 13 bases separated the two germline ends. The CDR3 covers 16 residues. DNA of the CDR3: TGTGCCAGCAGCCAAGTCCAAACAAGCTGGAACACTGAAGCTTTCTTT. Amino acids: CASSQVQTSWNTEAFF.

A few counts support this clonotype. J is TRBJ2-7 and V is TRBV28; D unclear. V was pared by 5 bases and J by 6 bases, with 11 bases between. Per germline, CDR1 MDHEN and CDR2 SYDVKM. The CDR3 covers 12 residues. The CDR3 region is CASSPGLGEQYF. The CDR3 bases are TGTGCCAGCAGTCCGGGCCTTGGCGAGCAGTACTTC.

The chain employs TRBV14 and TRBJ2-5; D gene uncertain. Germline assignment: CDR1 SGHDN and CDR2 FVKESK. Trimming shortened V by 4 bases and J by 0 bases, and 6 bases separated the two germline ends. This CDR3 spans 13 amino acids. The CDR3 bases are TGTGCCAGCAGCCGGCAGTACCAAGAGACCCAGTACTTC. Encoded protein: CASSRQYQETQYF.

Only a few counts were recorded for this clonotype. The chain is built from TRBV30 and TRBJ2-7; D may be TRBD1 or TRBD2 (5 bases each). In germline, CDR1 is GTSNPN, CDR2 SVGIG (reference sequence). CDR3 length: 14 amino acids. The V end was cut by 3 bases, the J end by 6 bases, with 18 bases between. Here the CDR3 DNA reads TGTGCCTGGAGGAGGGCAGGGAAGGGCGTCGAGCAGTACTTC. As protein: CAWRRAGKGVEQYF. Using reference TRBV30 and TRBJ2-7 for the parts outside the CDR3, the full variable domain is SQTIHQWPATLVQPVGSPLSLECTVEGTSNPNLYWYRQAAGRGLQLLFYSVGIGQISSEVPQNLSASRPQDRQFILSSKKLLLSDSGFYLCAWRRAGKGVEQYFGPGTRLTVT.

This clonotype was recorded at least ten times. This chain links TRBV7-2 with TRBJ2-2; D is uncertain. The germline V gene encodes CDR1 SGHTA and CDR2 FQGNSA. Trimming cost V 3 bases and J 4 bases, with 6 bases left between them. The CDR3 is made up of 13 amino acids. CDR3: CASSFQVTGELFF. The CDR3 DNA reads TGTGCCAGCAGCTTCCAGGTCACCGGGGAGCTGTTTTTT.

The table lists this clonotype with many counts. The rearrangement links TRBV6-1 to TRBJ1-1, with 12 bases lining up with TRBD1. The V segment lost 6 bases and the J segment 5 bases; nucleotides outside the gene matches: 4. Germline V gene sequence: CDR1 MNHNS, CDR2 SASEGT. The CDR3 totals 14 residues. The chain's CDR3 is CASRGQGAYTEAFF. The CDR3 DNA follows: TGTGCCAGCAGGGGACAGGGGGCTTATACTGAAGCTTTCTTT.